The present T cell receptor (beta chain) was sequenced within a study of cytomegalovirus exposure and HLA in healthy donors. The ends were cut back, 3 bases at V and 5 bases at J, with 19 bases in the middle. The CDR3 covers 16 residues. Germline CDR1 and CDR2: SNHLY and FYNNEI. Use of 60 Vbeta and 13 Jbeta primers characterized the PCR. Using immunoSEQ multiplex PCR, the repertoire was profiled, and TCRdb retains in-frame clones only, with some absent. Among more than 100,000 clones listed, over 60% were seen once. Study conclusions and caveats: Some V segments, TRBV6-2 and TRBV6-3 among them, were indistinguishable and were therefore excluded. Earlier analysis yielded a pattern in which most TCR beta V segments were productive about 90% or about 30% of the time. Rarity marked most TCR sequences, yet some public TCRs occurred in many donors.

Comments on this clone: Antigen unknown.

Sample: PBMCs. This receptor was obtained from a middle-aged woman in good health and CMV-seropositive. This sequence joins TRBV2 and TRBJ1-2; a weak D match, TRBD1 (6 bases). The CDR3 region has the DNA TGTGCCAGCAGTGATGGGGGCGAGACAGAGAGATATGGCTACACCTTC. Protein: CASSDGGETERYGYTF.